Presented here are 19 T cell receptor beta chains from one specimen sequenced in a study of regulatory T cells in long-lasting Graves disease. Arm-PCR with iRepertoire HTBI primers amplified the CDR3 regions for these TCR beta libraries. TCRdb re-called the multiplex PCR reads through MiXCR, storing one row per CDR3 protein. Among about 470,000 distinct CDR3 sequences listed, less than 25% were seen once. This sample's time point: persistent/refractory GD, antithyroid drugs over 5 years with positive TRAb. Isolated PBMC RNA provided the starting material for the TCR library. Sequencing used peripheral blood mononuclear cells (PBMCs), obtained when the disease was refractory, from a patient treated with antithyroid drugs. These receptors all come from a female donor with Graves disease.

This clonotype was detected many times. This chain's CDR3 is CASSLRSGMAYEQYF. The CDR3 nucleotides read TGTGCCAGCAGTTTAAGGAGCGGGATGGCATACGAGCAGTACTTC. The rearrangement links TRBV28 to TRBJ2-7; 7 nucleotides align to TRBD2. Trimming cost V 2 bases and J 4 bases; bases outside gene matches: 8. The length of the CDR3 is 15 residues. CDR1 and CDR2 from the germline V gene are MDHEN and SYDVKM.

CDR3 nucleotides: TGTGCCAGCAGTGAAAAATCCCAGAGGCTAGCGCCCTACGAGCAGTACTTC. This sequence encodes CASSEKSQRLAPYEQYF. The V and J genes are TRBV6-2 or TRBV6-3 and TRBJ2-7; the D gene is possibly TRBD2 (6 bases). Trimming pared 5 bases from V and 2 bases from J, leaving 22 bases between. Germline V gives CDR1 MNHEY, CDR2 SVGEGT. The CDR3 spans 17 residues.

This clonotype has at least ten counts. The genes are TRBV11-1 and TRBJ1-1, with 10 bases fitting TRBD1. This CDR3 spans 17 amino acids. Germline V gene data show CDR1 as SGHAT and CDR2 as FQDESV (reference sequence). With V trimmed by 5 bases and J by 2 bases, 11 bases remained unmatched. The CDR3 DNA follows: TGTGCCAGCAGCCTGACAGGGGGCCGTCTAGGAAACACTGAAGCTTTCTTT. Amino acid sequence: CASSLTGGRLGNTEAFF.

This clonotype was observed at least ten times. The chain combines TRBV18 with TRBJ2-7; perhaps TRBD2 as D (6 bases). V was pared by 0 bases and J by 3 bases, with 12 bases between. The germline CDR1 and CDR2 sequences are KGHSH and LQKENI. This CDR3 has 15 amino acids. The CDR3: CASSPPASARYEQYF. The CDR3 bases are TGTGCCAGCTCACCACCCGCTAGCGCGCGCTACGAGCAGTACTTC.

This clonotype was found once. A much larger clone lies one base from this, so it may be a read error. The gene calls are TRBV28 and TRBJ2-3; D gene ambiguous. The J call may be wrong; the DNA end is better matched by TRBJ2-7. The CDR3 is made up of 13 amino acids. The germline V gene encodes CDR1 MDHEN and CDR2 SYDVKM. CDR3 loop: CASGVMGSYEQYF. CDR3 bases: TGTGCCAGCGGGGTGATGGGATCCTACGAGCAGTACTTC.

This clonotype was detected only a few times. The chain couples TRBV3-1 to TRBJ1-5; a possible D gene is TRBD1 (6 bases). Germline V gene sequence: CDR1 LGHDT, CDR2 YNNKEL (reference sequence). Trimming shortened V by 1 base and J by 5 bases, and 12 bases separated the two germline ends. This CDR3 is 15 amino acids long. CDR3 in DNA: TGTGCCAGCAGCCAAGGGAAGGGGGGCCATCAGCCCCAGCATTTT. It specifies CASSQGKGGHQPQHF.

This clonotype appeared many times. The rearrangement uses TRBV5-6 and TRBJ1-2; 11 nucleotides align to TRBD1. CDR3 size: 16 residues. Germline trimming cut 4 bases from V and 8 bases from J; bases unmatched to any gene: 13. Germline values: CDR1 SGHDT, CDR2 YYEEEE. The CDR3 is CASSLRPDRGLGGYTF. In DNA, the CDR3 is TGTGCCAGCAGCCTCCGCCCGGACAGGGGGCTCGGGGGCTACACCTTC.

This clonotype was observed at least ten times. The chain links TRBV7-3 to TRBJ2-7; D remains ambiguous. Germline V gene sequence: CDR1 SGHTA, CDR2 FQGTGA. The CDR3 length is 14 residues. With 3 bases removed from V and 1 base from J, the gap between germline ends came to 10 bases. The CDR3 is CASSFGIPSYEQYF. The CDR3 region has the DNA TGTGCCAGCAGCTTTGGGATCCCTTCCTACGAGCAGTACTTC. Filled out from reference TRBV7-3 and TRBJ2-7, the complete variable domain reads GAGVSQTPSNKVTEKGKYVELRCDPISGHTALYWYRQSLGQGPEFLIYFQGTGAADDSGLPNDRFFAVRPEGSVSTLKIQRTERGDSAVYLCASSFGIPSYEQYFGPGTRLTVT.

The table lists this clonotype with many counts. A junction boundary mismatches the germline segment, possibly from a read error. This rearrangement joins TRBV5-1 to TRBJ1-5; no definite D call. Germline CDR1 SGHRS, CDR2 YFSETQ. This CDR3 has 15 residues. CDR3 residues: CASSLDPIVGQPQHF. The DNA for the CDR3 is TGCGCCAGTAGCTTGGACCCCATAGTTGGACAGCCCCAGCATTTT.

This clonotype was detected many times. The chain combines TRBV11-2 with TRBJ1-2; 7 nucleotides match TRBD1. The ends lost 1 base at V and 5 bases at J; junction bases unmatched: 1. The CDR3 runs to 13 residues. CDR1 SGHAT and CDR2 FQNNGV come from the germline V gene. CDR3 protein: CASSLVQGYGYTF. As DNA, the CDR3 is TGTGCCAGCAGCTTAGTACAGGGGTATGGCTACACCTTC.

This clonotype showed up just a few times. Being one base from a much bigger clone, this may be a read error. J is TRBJ2-5 and V is TRBV24-1; no reliable D call. In germline, CDR1 is KGHDR, CDR2 SFDVKD. There are 12 residues in the CDR3. Trimming took 1 base from V and 7 from J, leaving 6 bases between them. CDR3 loop: CATSDFGGTQYF. In nucleotides, the CDR3 is TGTGCCACCAGTGATTTCGGTGGGACCCAGTACTTC.

This clonotype was counted at least ten times. The V call is TRBV7-9, the J call TRBJ2-7, with TRBD2 identical over 8 bases. V gave up 5 bases and J gave up 4 bases; unmatched junction bases: 7. This CDR3 comprises 14 residues. CDR1 is SEHNR and CDR2 is FQNEAQ in the germline V gene (reference sequence). The CDR3 loop is CASSVAGGLYEQYF. The DNA for the CDR3 is TGTGCCAGCAGCGTCGCGGGAGGTCTGTACGAGCAGTACTTC. Combining the CDR3 with reference TRBV7-9 and TRBJ2-7 gives the whole variable domain DTGVSQNPRHKITKRGQNVTFRCDPISEHNRLYWYRQTLGQGPEFLTYFQNEAQLEKSRLLSDRFSAERPKGSFSTLEIQRTEQGDSAMYLCASSVAGGLYEQYFGPGTRLTVT.

This clonotype was found many times. The V and J genes are TRBV2 and TRBJ1-6, with 7 nucleotides matching TRBD1. Germline CDR1 and CDR2: SNHLY and FYNNEI. J was trimmed by 7 bases and V by 6 bases; bases with no gene match: 6. This CDR3 comprises 14 residues. In DNA, the CDR3 is TGTGCCAGCAGGGGGACAGATGGCAATTCACCCCTCCACTTT. Translation: CASRGTDGNSPLHF.

In regard to this clonotype: Since a much larger clone is just one base distant, this may be a read error. The chain recombines TRBV10-3 with TRBJ1-1; 7 bases fit TRBD1. Germline CDR1 reads ENHRY; CDR2 reads SYGVKD. This CDR3 contains 16 residues. The CDR3, as DNA: TGTGCCACCAGTGGGGAGACCGGGACAGTGAACACTGAAGCTTTCTTT. Its translation: CATSGETGTVNTEAFF.

The table lists this clonotype with a few counts. The V gene is TRBV19, the J gene TRBJ1-1; TRBD1 is a possible D gene (5 bases). V shed 3 bases and J shed 11 bases, with 10 bases lying between them. The CDR3 extends over 11 amino acids. Germline values: CDR1 LNHDA, CDR2 SQIVND (reference sequence). CDR3: CASSIGTSAFF. The CDR3 coding sequence is TGTGCCAGTAGTATCGGGACTTCGGCTTTCTTT.

This clonotype turned up a few times. The chain combines TRBV4-1 with TRBJ1-1; D is ambiguous. The germline CDR1 and CDR2 sequences are MGHRA and YSYEKL. CDR3 length equals 14 residues. Between the trimmed V and J ends, which lost 3 bases and 0 bases, there was a span of 8 bases. The CDR3 loop reads CASSQVRLNTEAFF. The CDR3 DNA reads as TGCGCCAGCAGCCAGGTCAGATTGAACACTGAAGCTTTCTTT.

The rearrangement links TRBV19 to TRBJ2-7; D gene ambiguous. CDR1 and CDR2 from the germline V gene are LNHDA and SQIVND (reference sequence). Trimming removed 2 bases at V and 7 bases at J, with 9 bases between. This CDR3 region has 12 residues. The CDR3 spells CASSINEVEQYF. As DNA, the CDR3 is TGTGCCAGTAGTATAAACGAGGTTGAGCAGTACTTC.

This clonotype was seen once. This chain links TRBV19 with TRBJ2-5; no definite D call. This CDR3 has 15 amino acids. Germline loops: CDR1 LNHDA, CDR2 SQIVND (reference sequence). V lost 3 bases and J lost 2, with 13 bases in between. For the CDR3, the DNA is TGTGCCAGTAGTATCTTCACTAACCCGCAAGAGACCCAGTACTTC. Translated, it gives CASSIFTNPQETQYF.

This clonotype was recorded many times. The J gene is TRBJ1-1, the V gene TRBV11-2; D remains unclear. This CDR3 has 17 residues. V lost 1 base and J 1 base, leaving 16 bases between the germline ends. Germline V gene sequence: CDR1 SGHAT, CDR2 FQNNGV. CDR3 sequence: CASSLVLAVRENTEAFF. The CDR3 DNA follows: TGTGCCAGCAGCTTAGTCCTAGCTGTCCGAGAGAACACTGAAGCTTTCTTT.